This TCR beta chain comes out of a study of T cell changes during pregnancy in multiple sclerosis. TCRdb's copy holds only in-frame clones and misses some; the assay was immunoSEQ multiplex PCR. The sample has some 66,000 clones; around 90% are singletons. The CDR3 is 16 amino acids. Germline CDR1 is SGDLS and CDR2 is YYNGEE. With V trimmed by 1 base and J by 5 bases, 8 bases remained unmatched. V and J are TRBV9 and TRBJ2-2; 7 positions match TRBD2. The receptor comes from a female donor with multiple sclerosis, enrolled in a pregnancy study. Sequences were derived from CD8+ T cells from peripheral blood mononuclear cells, sampled before pregnancy. This CDR3 reads CASSVPGRAGTGELFF. CDR3 nucleotides: TGTGCCAGCAGCGTACCGGGGAGGGCAGGTACCGGGGAGCTGTTTTTT.